The source of this T cell receptor beta chain is a study of cytomegalovirus exposure and HLA in healthy donors (dated by TCRdb to between 2016 and 2019). About the full investigation: According to an earlier analysis of 587 of the donors, about 179 million T cells yielded approximately 120 million unique TCR beta sequences and 276 Gb of sequence data. In a later analysis, previously published TCR beta repertoires from hundreds of donors were re-analyzed and high-resolution HLA genotyping was added so that TCR occurrence patterns could be studied. Of the 350 to 400 genotyped donors, approximately 80% fell in the genetic ancestry cluster associated with self-reported Caucasian donors. Among a few hundred genotyped donors of the cohort, an average of about 240,000 unique TCR beta nucleotide sequences were sequenced per donor, roughly 20% of them non-productive. In a later genetic analysis, genome-wide SNP genotypes for about 55% of the roughly 670 donors were used, and that subset was treated as a discovery cohort. In addition to the first cohort of 666 subjects, a separate validation cohort of about 120 different subjects was used. The aim of the study was to test whether cataloging public T cell receptors could identify signatures of past pathogen exposure. The study profiled the T cell repertoires of 550 to 700 subjects by immunosequencing and related them to cytomegalovirus serostatus. Rather than drawing on any new phenotypic data, the later analysis identified candidate immune exposures from TCR beta sequences and the way those sequences occurred across donors. An early release that covered roughly 600 HLA-typed donors contained approximately 300 gigabases of sequencing data and 70 million to 100 million unique TCR sequences. The study combined high-throughput TCR immunosequencing, statistical association of individual TCRs with disease status, and machine learning to predict cytomegalovirus infection status. An earlier analysis of nearly 600 of the donors applied high-throughput TCR beta sequencing to assess whether each TCR beta V gene segment acted as functional or pseudogenic. Every discovery cohort repertoire had been produced on one sequencing platform. Donor age, sex, ethnicity and CMV serostatus were compiled alongside the repertoire data. Class I and class II HLA loci were covered by the typing at four-digit resolution. The number of donors typed differed by locus, with about 629-630 for A, B, C, DRB1 and DQB1, about 500 for DQA1, over 600 for DPA1, and around 430 for DPB1. Several DR-DQ haplotypes were handled as single units for association and clustering because linkage in the cohort was strong. Beyond this particular receptor, the publication reports: Most TCR sequences were seen in very few donors, while some public TCRs were found in many individuals. A later analysis found that HLA-associated TCR beta chains were more clonally expanded and had lower generation probabilities than equally common non-associated chains. In a later genetic analysis, a missense DCLRE1C variant was associated with V-gene and J-gene trimming of TCR beta chains, and the association was replicated in an independent cohort. Assigning TCR associations to individual alleles was difficult when HLA alleles, especially DR and DQ, strongly co-occurred. A later analysis reported that several top co-occurrence clusters appeared linked to parvovirus B19, influenza, CMV and Epstein-Barr virus. Because the 87-base-pair reads could not distinguish some IMGT-functional V segments, including TRBV6-2 and TRBV6-3, those segments were excluded. Immune exposure information for the cohort was limited to CMV serostatus. Because counts were too low, about 18 rarely observed V segments, including chromosome 9 orphons, were excluded from the earlier analysis of under 650 of the donors. A further reported finding was that TCR beta sequences accurately predicted the HLA-A and HLA-B alleles for most subjects in the first cohort. Sequencing depth was assumed to be roughly uniform across donors in the presence/absence analyses, though that assumption may not hold. In a later analysis, the rate of TCR association differed among HLA loci, with DRB1 alleles having the most associated TCRs and HLA-C alleles having the fewest. Broadly in line with IMGT annotations, most TCR beta V segments showed up in productive rearrangements about 90% or about 30% of the time in an earlier analysis of approximately 640 of the donors. The authors suggested that the approach could potentially be extended to other disease states and immunological phenotypes. HLA typing was unavailable for some donors at each locus, so association tests used only the typed subset. In a later analysis, most CMV-associated TCR beta chains were found to appear HLA-restricted, with HLA associations seemingly driven largely by CMV exposure. A later genetic analysis reported fewer N-insertions in productive TCRs among donors in an Asian-associated ancestry cluster than the approximately 670-donor mean. The sequencing pipeline was judged likely to have produced a cluster of highly shared sequence variants as a technical artifact. Specific HLA alleles were associated with more than 15,000 TCR beta sequences at a false discovery rate of 0.05 in a later analysis. Linkage disequilibrium might explain the correlated functional status among segregating V segments, but an unknown experimental factor could not be excluded. The classifier was reported to diagnose cytomegalovirus status with high specificity and sensitivity in both the original cohort and the validation cohort. The cohort was sequenced for TCR beta chains only, and without alpha or paired-chain data the features that could be detected were limited. The study listed 164 TCR beta chains as associated with cytomegalovirus. Three of the identified cytomegalovirus-associated TCR beta chains were confirmed in vitro to be specific for cytomegalovirus antigens.

The method behind the library was the immunoSEQ multiplex PCR assay. A mixture of 60 forward primers for TCR Vbeta segments and 13 reverse primers for TCR Jbeta segments was used in the multiplex PCR. A multiplex PCR assay on genomic DNA amplified the CDR3 region of rearranged TCR beta genes. The Illumina HiSeq System was used to sequence the amplified TCR beta libraries as 87-base-pair reads. The study's own analysis went as follows. A later analysis counted approximately 76 million unique TCR beta chains across the 666 repertoires, and some 11 million of these chains were shared by at least two donors. Raw reads were error-corrected and collapsed into unique sequences by a nearest-neighbor algorithm in which closely related sequences were merged to remove PCR and sequencing errors. Alignment of CDR3 sequences to IMGT reference sequences was used to assign V, D and J gene segments. For a sequence to be retained, at least a six-nucleotide match to both a V gene segment and a J gene segment was required. Rearrangements were classified as productive when the CDR3 lacked stop codons and remained in frame with V and J, and all other rearrangements were classified as non-productive. Following IMGT convention, CDR3 was defined as the stretch from the second conserved V-encoded cysteine up to the conserved J-encoded phenylalanine. The earlier analysis of about 640 of the donors excluded any sequence lacking an unambiguous match to a single V gene segment. An earlier analysis of around 600 of the donors classified V segments as functional when productive rearrangements were above 56.7% and as segregating when the standard deviation between donors was above 5%. A statistical classification framework was built for diagnosing cytomegalovirus status from the catalog of TCR beta chain sequences. A later analysis assigned V and J genes by comparing TCR nucleotide sequences with IMGT/GENE-DB human TR gene sequences. In a later analysis, CDR3 sequences and most-parsimonious VDJ recombination scenarios were assigned using the TCRdist pipeline. A later analysis defined each TCR beta chain by its CDR3 amino acid sequence plus V-gene family, and excluded reads lacking a unique V-gene family. To address suspected cross-contamination and a sequencing artifact, a later analysis removed around 590 highly shared, low-generation-probability nucleotide sequences. In a later analysis, a clonal expansion index for each public chain was calculated from normalized within-repertoire ranks of inferred template counts. A later analysis computed generation probabilities with a VDJ recombination model fitted to out-of-frame rearrangements, and checked the results against IGoR. Hypergeometric tests were used in a later analysis to score TCR-TCR, TCR-HLA and TCR-CMV co-occurrence, with a repertoire-size bias correction applied to the TCR pairs. In a later analysis, false discovery rates were estimated by permuting HLA or CMV assignments 20 times. In a later analysis, co-occurring TCRs were grouped with DBSCAN, and TCRdist sequence similarity was added when clustering was performed within HLA-allele-positive subsets. Co-occurrence clustering excluded repertoires with fewer than 30,000 or more than 120,000 public chains, plus five with anomalous nucleotide sharing. TCRdb took over this immuneACCESS table, retaining in-frame rearrangements with V and J assigned. Such tables are incomplete; in checked studies, under half of the missing clones stem from an unresolved V gene, and the remainder is unexplained. V and J calls plus clone size are reproduced from that table; the DNA served to infer D and trimming. A total of 90,000 or so clones appear in this sample, 82% of them only once. 3% to 3.5% of the sample goes to the ten largest clones.

In total, 666 healthy bone marrow donors made up the cohort. All cohort members were sampled while nominally healthy, although unrecorded immune exposures were likely present. The donor tested CMV seropositive, placing the donor among the roughly 300 seropositive members of the cohort. A peripheral blood sample was collected from each donor, and TCR beta sequencing was performed on peripheral blood mononuclear cells. The Qiagen DNeasy Blood Extraction Kit was used to extract genomic DNA from the blood cell samples. From the germline V gene, CDR1 is SGDLS and CDR2 is YYNGEE. The CDR3 has 18 amino acids, counting the end cysteine and phenylalanine. Left in the record is the CDR3 DNA by itself, 54 bases read in frame from the first base. Here V drops 6 bases and J drops 0 bases, and the junction holds 13 bases not matched to any gene. The count of this clone is one. This clone's antigen is unknown. Base-call qualities are not available, and no considerably larger clone is one nucleotide away.

The sequence joins TRBV9 to TRBJ2-3; TRBD1 lines up with 10 middle nucleotides. The material sequenced was PBMCs. The origin of this receptor is a man aged 25-45 years in good health and CMV-seropositive. For the CDR3, the sequence is CASTEGTGVLSSTDTQYF. In nucleotide form, the sequence is TGTGCCAGCACCGAGGGGACAGGGGTGCTGTCTAGCACAGATACGCAGTATTTT.